This T cell receptor beta chain was observed in a study of T cell responses to AZD1222 COVID-19 vaccine. Study-wide findings and caveats: Clonal diversity may have been underestimated, and the donors were mostly white British, with more females than males.

Germline CDR1 reads SGDLS; CDR2 reads YYNGEE. CDR3 length: 17 amino acids. Trimming removed 3 bases at V and 4 bases at J, with 21 bases between. Produced via immunoSEQ multiplex PCR; TCRdb's table is partial and in-frame only. The sample has some 96,000 clones, 88% seen once; the top ten hold roughly 15%. On this clone: The antigen is undetermined.

The V and J genes are TRBV9 and TRBJ2-3; D is possibly TRBD2 (6 bases). The TCR originated in an adult who received the AZD1222 COVID-19 vaccine. The source was peripheral blood, collected 28 days after the second AZD1222 dose. This CDR3 reads CASSEGYGGGAADTQYF. The DNA for the CDR3 is TGTGCCAGCAGCGAGGGGTATGGGGGAGGTGCGGCAGATACGCAGTATTTT.